This TCR beta chain was sequenced during a study of cytomegalovirus exposure and HLA in healthy donors (dated by TCRdb to 2016 to 2017). Study-level background: In an earlier analysis of under 600 of the donors, 250 to 350 Gb of sequence data and approximately 120 million unique TCR beta sequences from 150 million to 200 million T cells were reported. An early release covering 550 to 650 HLA-typed donors comprised 250 to 350 gigabases of sequencing data and tens of millions of unique TCR sequences. Of the approximately 400 genotyped donors, approximately 82% fell in the genetic ancestry cluster associated with self-reported Caucasian donors. The study aimed to test whether signatures of past pathogen exposure could be identified by cataloging public T cell receptors. Using immunosequencing, the study profiled T cell repertoires from 500 to 800 subjects and related those repertoires to cytomegalovirus serostatus. A separate validation cohort of roughly 130 different subjects was used in addition to the approximately 610-subject first cohort. To predict cytomegalovirus infection status, the study brought together high-throughput TCR immunosequencing, statistical association of individual TCRs with disease status, and machine learning. To study patterns of TCR occurrence, a later analysis re-analyzed previously published TCR beta repertoires from several hundred donors and added high-resolution HLA genotyping. Rather than drawing on any new phenotypic data, the later analysis identified candidate immune exposures from TCR beta sequences and the way those sequences occurred across donors. To decide whether each TCR beta V gene segment behaved as functional or pseudogenic, an earlier analysis of approximately 590 of the donors relied on high-throughput TCR beta sequencing. Donor age, sex, ethnicity and CMV serostatus were collected together with the repertoire data. In a later genetic analysis, genome-wide SNP genotypes for about 65% of the roughly 700 donors were used, and that subset was treated as a discovery cohort. Every discovery cohort repertoire had been produced on one sequencing platform. HLA typing included class I and class II loci at four-digit resolution. The number of typed donors differed by locus: roughly 620-640 for A, B, C, DRB1 and DQB1; 522 for DQA1; 606 for DPA1; and around 450 for DPB1. Several DR-DQ haplotypes were treated as single units for association and clustering because of strong linkage in the cohort. Across about 380 genotyped donors of the cohort, an average of about 240,000 unique TCR beta nucleotide sequences per donor were sequenced, and 15% to 20% of those sequences were non-productive. Study-wide conclusions, independent of this receptor: This cohort had only TCR beta chains sequenced, and the lack of alpha or paired-chain data limited which features could be detected. Because HLA typing was unavailable for some donors at each locus, only the typed subset was used in association tests. A further reported finding was that TCR beta sequences accurately predicted the HLA-A and HLA-B alleles for most subjects in the first cohort. In both the original and validation cohorts, the classifier was reported to diagnose cytomegalovirus status with high specificity and sensitivity. A cluster of highly shared sequence variants was judged likely to represent a technical artifact of the sequencing pipeline. Compared with equally common non-associated chains, HLA-associated TCR beta chains in a later analysis were more clonally expanded and had lower generation probabilities. In a later genetic analysis, a missense DCLRE1C variant was associated with V-gene and J-gene trimming of TCR beta chains, and the association was replicated in an independent cohort. Several of the top co-occurrence clusters appeared to be linked to parvovirus B19, influenza, CMV and Epstein-Barr virus, according to a later analysis. According to a later analysis, TCR association rates differed among HLA loci, with DRB1 alleles showing the most associated TCRs and HLA-C alleles showing the fewest. While some public TCRs were present in many individuals, most TCR sequences turned up only very rarely across donors. Sequencing depth was assumed to be roughly uniform across donors in the presence/absence analyses, though that assumption may not hold. Assigning TCR associations to individual alleles was difficult when HLA alleles, especially DR and DQ, strongly co-occurred. In vitro tests confirmed that a few of the cytomegalovirus-associated TCR beta chains recognize cytomegalovirus antigens. Correlated functional status among segregating V segments might be attributable to linkage disequilibrium, but an unknown experimental factor could not be ruled out. In a later analysis, most CMV-associated TCR beta chains were found to appear HLA-restricted, with HLA associations seemingly driven largely by CMV exposure. For the cohort, immune exposure information was limited to CMV serostatus. Specific HLA alleles were associated with 15,000 to 20,000 TCR beta sequences at a false discovery rate of 0.05 in a later analysis. The study gave a list of some 150 TCR beta chains associated with cytomegalovirus. In an earlier analysis of some 500 of the donors, most TCR beta V segments were observed in productive rearrangements about 87% or about 30% of the time, broadly matching IMGT annotations. The authors suggested that the approach could potentially be generalized to other disease states and immunological phenotypes. A later genetic analysis reported fewer N-insertions in productive TCRs among donors in an Asian-associated ancestry cluster than the 666-donor mean. The 87-base-pair reads could not distinguish some IMGT-functional V segments, including TRBV6-2 and TRBV6-3, so those segments were excluded. The earlier analysis of a few hundred of the donors excluded seventeen rarely observed V segments, including chromosome 9 orphons, because counts were too low.

The library was prepared using the immunoSEQ multiplex PCR assay. A mixture of 60 forward primers for TCR Vbeta segments and 13 reverse primers for TCR Jbeta segments was used in the multiplex PCR. Amplification of the CDR3 region of rearranged TCR beta genes was performed with a multiplex PCR assay on genomic DNA. Amplified TCR beta libraries were sequenced as 87-base-pair reads on the Illumina HiSeq System. Per the source publication's procedure: A later analysis counted 75 million to 100 million unique TCR beta chains across the 550 to 700 repertoires, and around 12 million of these chains were shared by at least two donors. Raw reads were error-corrected and collapsed into unique sequences by a nearest-neighbor algorithm in which closely related sequences were merged to remove PCR and sequencing errors. Alignment of CDR3 sequences to IMGT reference sequences was used to assign V, D and J gene segments. For a sequence to be retained, a match of at least six nucleotides was required to both a V gene segment and a J gene segment. Rearrangements were called productive when the CDR3 lacked stop codons and stayed in frame with V and J; all others were non-productive. CDR3 was defined according to IMGT convention as the region running from the second conserved V-encoded cysteine to the conserved J-encoded phenylalanine. Sequences without an unambiguous match to a single V gene segment were excluded from the earlier analysis of about 600 of the donors. In an earlier analysis of a few hundred of the donors, V segments were called functional above 56.7% productive rearrangements and were called segregating when the between-donor standard deviation exceeded 5%. To diagnose cytomegalovirus status from the catalog of TCR beta chain sequences, a statistical classification framework was built. V and J gene assignment, in a later analysis, came from comparing TCR nucleotide sequences with IMGT/GENE-DB human TR gene sequences. In a later analysis, CDR3 sequences and most-parsimonious VDJ recombination scenarios were assigned using the TCRdist pipeline. In a later analysis, each TCR beta chain was defined by its CDR3 amino acid sequence together with its V-gene family, and reads without a unique V-gene family were excluded. To address suspected cross-contamination and a sequencing artifact, a later analysis removed 592 highly shared, low-generation-probability nucleotide sequences. For each public chain, a later analysis derived a clonal expansion index from normalized ranks of inferred template counts within each repertoire. Generation probabilities in a later analysis came from a VDJ recombination model fitted to out-of-frame rearrangements, and those results were checked against IGoR. In a later analysis, TCR-TCR, TCR-HLA and TCR-CMV co-occurrence was scored with hypergeometric tests, and a repertoire-size bias correction was applied to TCR pairs. In a later analysis, false discovery rates were estimated by permuting HLA or CMV assignments 20 times. In a later analysis, co-occurring TCRs were grouped using DBSCAN, with TCRdist sequence similarity added in when clustering inside HLA-allele-positive subsets. Repertoires with fewer than 30,000 or more than 120,000 public chains, plus five repertoires with anomalous nucleotide sharing, were excluded from co-occurrence clustering. TCRdb stores this immuneACCESS table with in-frame sequences only. Part of the clones is absent; in the studies checked, under half of the shortfall reflects unresolved V genes, and no reason is known for the rest. V, J and clone size were drawn from that table, and D and trimming were deduced from the DNA. In all, the sample holds 150,000 to 200,000 clones, and roughly four fifths of those were seen once. About 2.7% of the sample is taken by the ten largest.

This clone occurred a few times. Its specific antigen is unknown. The sample holds no much larger clone one base away, and base qualities are not on file. The germline V gene encodes CDR1 SGHNT and CDR2 YYREEE (reference sequence). From its cysteine to its phenylalanine, the CDR3 spans 14 amino acids. The retained sequence is limited to the CDR3, 42 bases, with the frame set at the first base. A distance of 15 bases separates the germline ends of V and J, which lose 1 base and 8 bases respectively. In total, over 600 healthy bone marrow donors made up the cohort. All cohort members were sampled while nominally healthy, although unrecorded immune exposures were likely present. The donor tested CMV seropositive and was one of the 289 seropositive cohort members. A peripheral blood sample was provided by each donor, and peripheral blood mononuclear cells were used for TCR beta sequencing. Genomic DNA was extracted from the blood cell samples with the Qiagen DNeasy Blood Extraction Kit.

Sample: PBMCs. Recombination connected TRBV5-4 to TRBJ1-2; D gene: possibly TRBD1, on 6 matching bases. The TCR sequence derives from a woman aged 45-65 years in good health and CMV-seropositive. The DNA reads as follows: TGTGCCAGCAGCTTGTCGAAACAGGGTGGCGGCTACACCTTC. This gives the protein CASSLSKQGGGYTF.